The 2 T cell receptor beta chains in this list originate from one sample, sequenced in a study of cytomegalovirus exposure and HLA in healthy donors. PCR was performed using 60 Vbeta and 13 Jbeta primers. Profiled with immunoSEQ multiplex PCR; TCRdb holds only in-frame clones, not every one. This sample has 150,000 or so clones, with about 75% found just once. The sample consisted of PBMCs. These receptors came from a female donor in good health and CMV-seronegative.

J is TRBJ2-1 and V is TRBV7-9; D not certain. V lost 5 bases and J 1 base, leaving 6 bases between the germline ends. This CDR3 is built from 13 residues. Germline CDR1 and CDR2: SEHNR and FQNEAQ (reference sequence). CDR3 residues: CASSGRSYNEQFF. Here the CDR3 DNA reads TGTGCCAGCAGCGGCAGGTCCTACAATGAGCAGTTCTTC.

DNA for the CDR3: TGTGCCAGCAGCGGACAATCCTCTAGCGGGGATAGCTCCTACAATGAGCAGTTCTTC. It yields the protein CASSGQSSSGDSSYNEQFF. The J gene is TRBJ2-1, the V gene TRBV5-4; 9 positions agree with TRBD2. The germline V gene has CDR1 SGHNT and CDR2 YYREEE (reference sequence). The CDR3 consists of 19 residues. Trimming took 4 bases from V and 0 from J; bases not matched to a gene: 14.